The 11 T cell receptor beta chains below all came from one sample that was sequenced in a study of T cell repertoires in cytomegalovirus infection. Which antigens these TCRs recognize remains unknown. Via MiXCR, TCRdb re-called the reads, giving one row per CDR3 protein. The table has some 920,000 distinct CDR3 sequences, roughly 30% seen once. Sequencing was performed on cultured CD8+ T cells from PBMCs, taken from culture after CMV antigen stimulation. These receptors were taken from a human donor in good health (CMV status not recorded). Some clones in this sample may be carry-over from other donors' samples.

The genes are TRBV7-6 and TRBJ2-5; 8 nucleotides agree with TRBD2. The CDR3 is made up of 12 amino acids. CDR1 and CDR2 from the germline V gene are SGHVS and FNYEAQ. The CDR3 bases are TGTGCTATCGGGACTAGGCGAGAGACCCAGTACTTC. This codes for CAIGTRRETQYF.

The rearrangement uses TRBV7-6 and TRBJ1-1; D is possibly TRBD1 (5 bases). Germline-derived CDR1 and CDR2 are SGHVS and FNYEAQ. V lost 4 bases, J lost 0 bases, and 12 bases lay in between. The CDR3 covers 15 residues. The CDR3, as DNA: TGTGCCAGCAGCTCGAGAAGAGGGGTGAACACTGAAGCTTTCTTT. Translation: CASSSRRGVNTEAFF.

The CDR3 loop is CSGRQGNEQFF. The CDR3 DNA reads as TGCAGCGGTAGACAGGGCAATGAGCAGTTCTTC. This chain joins TRBV29-1 and TRBJ2-1, with 7 nucleotides matching TRBD1. The CDR3 runs 11 residues. V was pared by 7 bases and J by 6 bases, with 3 bases of the junction left unmatched. The germline gives CDR1 SQVTM, CDR2 ANQGSEA.

The rearrangement joins TRBV27 to TRBJ2-7; D unresolved. The CDR3 extends over 13 amino acids. Germline assignment: CDR1 MNHEY and CDR2 SMNVEV (reference sequence). Trimming stripped 8 bases from V and 0 bases from J, with 11 bases between. As DNA, the CDR3 is TGTGCCAGCGGGCCAGGAGTCTCCTACGAGCAGTACTTC. Protein product: CASGPGVSYEQYF.

The count of this clonotype is one. The V gene is TRBV6-2 or TRBV6-3, the J gene TRBJ2-2; 9 nucleotides align to TRBD2. Germline CDR1 and CDR2: MNHEY and SVGEGT. The CDR3 consists of 14 residues. Germline trimming cut 6 bases from V and 7 bases from J; bases unmatched to any gene: 6. In DNA, the CDR3 is TGTGCCAGCAGCCCCGGGACTAGCTACGGGGAGCTGTTTTTT. Translating gives CASSPGTSYGELFF.

This clonotype showed up just a few times. The chain is built from TRBV12-3 or TRBV12-4 and TRBJ2-1, with no clear D. Trimming removed 4 bases at V and 10 bases at J, with 8 bases between. The CDR3 sequence is 11 residues long. The CDR3 bases are TGTGCCAGCAGTTATTCGGCAGAGCAGTTCTTC. It yields the protein CASSYSAEQFF.

V and J are TRBV5-6 and TRBJ1-3; D not resolved. CDR1 SGHDT and CDR2 YYEEEE come from the germline V gene. Trimming cost V 0 bases and J 4 bases, with 14 bases left between them. The CDR3 is made up of 16 amino acids. The CDR3 nucleotides read TGTGCCAGCAGCTTGGTCCCGGACGGGTTCGGAAACACCATATATTTT. This encodes CASSLVPDGFGNTIYF.

A few counts support this clonotype. The chain carries TRBV7-6 and TRBJ2-1, with TRBD2 matching 15 bases. Germline V gene lookup returns CDR1 SGHVS and CDR2 FNYEAQ. CDR3 length equals 17 residues. V trimming: 5 bases; J trimming: 4 bases; junction bases outside the gene matches: 6. The CDR3 reads CASSAGLAGGPYNEQFF. As DNA, the CDR3 is TGTGCCAGCAGCGCGGGACTAGCGGGGGGCCCTTACAATGAGCAGTTCTTC.

The chain combines TRBV20-1 with TRBJ2-2, with D hard to call. Per germline, CDR1 DFQATT and CDR2 SNEGSKA (reference sequence). The CDR3 covers 13 residues. V lost 1 base to trimming and J lost 3 bases, with 6 bases between them. The CDR3 spells CSARGLDTGELFF. The CDR3 DNA follows: TGCAGTGCTAGAGGCCTAGACACCGGGGAGCTGTTTTTT.

This clonotype appeared a few times. The V gene is TRBV6-1, the J gene TRBJ2-1; D is perhaps TRBD1 (5 bases). Per germline, CDR1 MNHNS and CDR2 SASEGT. CDR3 length: 12 residues. This CDR3 reads CAVTETYNEQFF. The CDR3 region has the DNA TGTGCGGTGACAGAGACTTACAATGAGCAGTTCTTC.

Only one count was recorded for this clonotype. The chain joins TRBV5-4 to TRBJ1-1; D unclear. The CDR3 extends over 15 amino acids. CDR1 and CDR2 from the germline V gene are SGHNT and YYREEE (reference sequence). The V end was cut by 4 bases, the J end by 3 bases, with 16 bases between. The CDR3 DNA reads TGTGCCAGCAGCCTACCGATATTAGCGGACACTGAAGCTTTCTTT. It is translated as CASSLPILADTEAFF.